This TCR beta chain is drawn from a study of T cell repertoires in cytomegalovirus infection. This clonotype was observed many times. Antigen unknown. TCRdb recomputed calls from the reads with MiXCR, one row per CDR3 protein. The table records under 450,000 distinct CDR3 sequences, about 35% of them present only once. Sequencing used cultured PBMCs, obtained from culture after CMV antigen stimulation. The source of this sequence is a human donor in good health (CMV status not recorded). Some clones in this sample may be carry-over from other donors' samples.

The DNA for the CDR3 is TGTGCCAGCAGTTTATGGAGGCAGGGCGCTGAAAAACTGTTTTTT. Residues: CASSLWRQGAEKLFF. The chain is built from TRBV12-3 or TRBV12-4 and TRBJ1-4; D may be TRBD1 (5 bases). V dropped 2 bases and J dropped 7 bases, with 14 bases sitting between them. The CDR3 has 15 amino acids.